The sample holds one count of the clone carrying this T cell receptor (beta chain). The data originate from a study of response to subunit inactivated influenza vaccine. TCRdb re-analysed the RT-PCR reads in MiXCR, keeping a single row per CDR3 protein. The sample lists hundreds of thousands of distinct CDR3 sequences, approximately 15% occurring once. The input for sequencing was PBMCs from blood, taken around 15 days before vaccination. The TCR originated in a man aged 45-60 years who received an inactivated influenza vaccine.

This CDR3 reads CASSHRQSWGYGYTF. CDR3 nucleotides: TGTGCCAGCAGCCACAGACAGTCCTGGGGCTATGGCTACACCTTC. The chain has TRBV3-1 and TRBJ1-2, with a possible D match to TRBD1 (5 bases). Germline assignment: CDR1 LGHDT and CDR2 YNNKEL (reference sequence). The CDR3 loop spans 15 amino acids. V was pared by 3 bases and J by 4 bases, with 15 bases between.